These 26 T cell receptor beta chains share one sample of origin, sequenced in a study of shared clonotypes between healthy human individuals. The method was immunoSEQ multiplex PCR; TCRdb's version includes in-frame clones alone and lacks a portion of them. This sample carries about 2.3 million clones, 85% to 95% of them seen once, and the ten largest clones take 0.37%. The sequenced material came from naive CD4+ T cells from PBMCs. Subset described: CD45RA+ positively selected. The receptors shown here come from a man between 18 and 35 years old in good health. Some clones in this sample may be carry-over from other donors' samples.

The chain has TRBV2 and TRBJ2-7; D ambiguous. The length of the CDR3 is 14 residues. Germline-derived CDR1 and CDR2 are SNHLY and FYNNEI. V lost 2 bases and J lost 3, with 11 bases in between. CDR3 sequence reads: CASSELGIDYEQYF. Here the CDR3 DNA reads TGTGCCAGCAGTGAATTAGGCATAGACTACGAGCAGTACTTC. Full variable domain (outside the CDR3, taken from reference TRBV2 and TRBJ2-7): EPEVTQTPSHQVTQMGQEVILRCVPISNHLYFYWYRQILGQKVEFLVSFYNNEISEKSEIFDDQFSVERPDGSNFTLKIRSTKLEDSAMYFCASSELGIDYEQYFGPGTRLTVT.

V usage is TRBV6-9 and J usage is TRBJ1-5; no definite D call. V lost 6 bases, J lost 2 bases, and 2 bases lay in between. The V gene's germline CDR1 is MNHGY and CDR2 SVAAGI. CDR3 length: 11 residues. CDR3 in amino acids: CASRGNQPQHF. The DNA for the CDR3 is TGTGCCAGCAGGGGCAATCAGCCCCAGCATTTT.

The rearrangement uses TRBV4-3 and TRBJ2-7, with D perhaps matching TRBD1 (5 bases). Trimming removed 2 bases at V and 1 base at J, with 9 bases between. CDR3 size: 14 residues. Germline loops: CDR1 LGHNA, CDR2 YSLEER. CDR3 in DNA: TGCGCCAGCAGCCAACAGACAGAGTCCTACGAGCAGTACTTC. This codes for CASSQQTESYEQYF.

V is TRBV5-4 and J is TRBJ2-3, with unresolved D. The CDR3 has 13 residues. V gave up 3 bases and J gave up 3 bases, with 8 bases separating them. Germline assignment: CDR1 SGHNT and CDR2 YYREEE (reference sequence). This chain's CDR3 is CASSSGVTDTQYF. In DNA form, the CDR3 reads TGTGCCAGCAGCTCTGGCGTTACAGATACGCAGTATTTT.

The genes are TRBV9 and TRBJ2-6, with 7 positions matching TRBD1. With V trimmed by 3 bases and J by 1 base, 10 bases remained unmatched. The CDR3 spans 18 residues. Per the germline V gene, CDR1 is SGDLS and CDR2 is YYNGEE. Written as DNA, the CDR3 is TGTGCCAGCAGCGCCCTTCCTGGCAGGGGGTCTGGGGCCAACGTCCTGACTTTC. It yields the protein CASSALPGRGSGANVLTF.

The chain has TRBV15 and TRBJ2-7; D not resolved. CDR1 is LNHNV, CDR2 YYDKDF, per germline (reference sequence). The CDR3 sequence is 14 residues long. V was shortened by 1 base and J by 5 bases, with 12 bases between the two germline ends. The CDR3, as DNA: TGTGCCACCAGCAGAGTTTGGGGATCTGACGAGCAGTACTTC. As protein: CATSRVWGSDEQYF.

This rearrangement joins TRBV6-6 to TRBJ1-2; TRBD1 agrees at 10 bases. Germline loops: CDR1 MNHNY, CDR2 SVGAGI (reference sequence). V trimming: 4 bases; J trimming: 1 base; junction bases outside the gene matches: 6. This CDR3 region has 16 residues. This CDR3 is CASSSLGTGDNYGYTF. The CDR3 coding sequence is TGTGCCAGCAGTTCTTTAGGGACAGGGGATAACTATGGCTACACCTTC.

The rearrangement joins TRBV6-5 to TRBJ2-1, with D tentatively TRBD1 (5 bases). The ends were cut back, 3 bases at V and 2 bases at J, with 11 bases in the middle. The CDR3 extends over 15 amino acids. The germline V gene has CDR1 MNHEY and CDR2 SVGAGI. The CDR3: CASSYKGFTYNEQFF. CDR3 DNA: TGTGCCAGCAGTTATAAGGGGTTTACCTACAATGAGCAGTTCTTC.

The gene calls are TRBV5-4 and TRBJ2-2, with D perhaps matching TRBD1 or TRBD2 (5 bases each). V gave up 3 bases and J gave up 6 bases, with 15 bases separating them. CDR1 and CDR2 from the germline V gene are SGHNT and YYREEE (reference sequence). The length of the CDR3 is 15 residues. DNA for the CDR3: TGTGCCAGCAGCTCCGGGACCTTGGGCCCCGGGGAGCTGTTTTTT. It encodes CASSSGTLGPGELFF.

The rearrangement joins TRBV6-1 to TRBJ2-2; D is undetermined. Deletions cut 11 bases from V and 1 base from J, with 11 bases between. In germline, CDR1 is MNHNS, CDR2 SASEGT. The CDR3 runs to 13 residues. CDR3 sequence: CAVRLGNTGELFF. In DNA, the CDR3 is TGTGCCGTGCGATTGGGGAACACCGGGGAGCTGTTTTTT.

A remark on this clone: The identical CDR3 is also encoded by other nucleotide sequences in the sample. V gene TRBV28 combines with J gene TRBJ1-5; tentatively, D is TRBD1 (6 bases). Germline-derived CDR1 and CDR2 are MDHEN and SYDVKM. Trimming shortened V by 2 bases and J by 2 bases, and 10 bases separated the two germline ends. The CDR3 loop spans 15 amino acids. The CDR3 loop reads CASSLGGGGNQPQHF. The CDR3 DNA reads as TGTGCCAGCAGTTTAGGAGGGGGTGGCAATCAGCCCCAGCATTTT.

This sequence joins TRBV7-2 and TRBJ2-1; TRBD2 agrees at 9 bases. Unmatched junction bases numbered 14, after V lost 5 bases and J lost 6 bases. This CDR3 has 17 residues. The germline gives CDR1 SGHTA, CDR2 FQGNSA. The chain's CDR3 is CASSLPGLALRGNEQFF. CDR3 in DNA: TGTGCCAGCAGCCTACCGGGACTAGCCCTTAGGGGCAATGAGCAGTTCTTC.

Worth noting for this clone: The same CDR3 arises from other DNA sequences in this sample as well. The J gene is TRBJ2-5, the V gene TRBV27; D gene ambiguous. Trimming took off 0 bases at V and 5 bases at J, with 13 bases between the two ends. This CDR3 region has 15 residues. In germline, CDR1 is MNHEY, CDR2 SMNVEV (reference sequence). The CDR3 region has the DNA TGTGCCAGCAGTTTATCGATTCTCGCCGGGGAGACCCAGTACTTC. Amino acids: CASSLSILAGETQYF.

This chain uses TRBV28 with TRBJ2-7; TRBD2 agrees at 7 bases. The V gene end was trimmed by 5 bases and the J gene end by 2 bases; junction bases not matched to a gene: 6. The CDR3 covers 14 residues. Germline V lookup: CDR1 MDHEN, CDR2 SYDVKM. Here the CDR3 reads CASSGPSGTYEQYF. CDR3 coding DNA: TGTGCCAGCAGTGGGCCTAGCGGCACCTACGAGCAGTACTTC.

The chain has TRBV6-5 and TRBJ1-1; D is perhaps TRBD1 (5 bases). This CDR3 has 14 residues. V lost 6 bases, J lost 6 bases, and 17 bases lay in between. Germline V CDR1 and CDR2: MNHEY, SVGAGI. CDR3 nucleotides: TGTGCCAGCAGCCCCCCGGCCAGGGCATCTGAAGCTTTCTTT. Translating it yields CASSPPARASEAFF.

The chain combines TRBV9 with TRBJ1-3; D is possibly TRBD1 (5 bases). In germline, CDR1 is SGDLS, CDR2 YYNGEE. The CDR3 sequence is 14 residues long. With 4 bases removed from V and 2 bases from J, the gap between germline ends came to 10 bases. The CDR3 DNA follows: TGTGCCAGCAGCAACCGGGGGGCTGGAAACACCATATATTTT. It yields the protein CASSNRGAGNTIYF.

The gene calls are TRBV5-4 and TRBJ2-2; D remains ambiguous. This CDR3 region has 16 residues. V lost 0 bases to trimming and J lost 4 bases, with 13 bases between them. CDR1 SGHNT and CDR2 YYREEE come from the germline V gene (reference sequence). The CDR3 DNA is TGTGCCAGCAGCTTGGCCAAGGCCTGGTCCACCGGGGAGCTGTTTTTT. Amino acids: CASSLAKAWSTGELFF. The full variable domain, rest sourced from reference TRBV5-4 and TRBJ2-2, is ETGVTQSPTHLIKTRGQQVTLRCSSQSGHNTVSWYQQALGQGPQFIFQYYREEENGRGNFPPRFSGLQFPNYSSELNVNALELDDSALYLCASSLAKAWSTGELFFGEGSRLTVL.

This clone was seen just once. The chain links TRBV7-2 to TRBJ2-2, with 13 bases aligning to TRBD2. The V gene end was trimmed by 1 base and the J gene end by 13 bases; junction bases not matched to a gene: 3. CDR1 and CDR2 (germline): SGHTA, FQGNSA. CDR3 length: 14 amino acids. The CDR3 DNA reads as TGTGCCAGCAGCTTAGGGACTAGCGGGAGTCGGCTGTTTTTT. Translation gives CASSLGTSGSRLFF.

This clone was detected only once. V gene TRBV7-2 combines with J gene TRBJ2-7, with TRBD2 as a possible D gene (5 bases). Germline V gene sequence: CDR1 SGHTA, CDR2 FQGNSA. The V gene lost 2 bases and the J gene lost 1 base, with 12 bases spanning the gap. The CDR3 is made up of 15 amino acids. The CDR3 DNA is TGTGCCAGCAGCTTATGGGGAGTGGGTTCCTACGAGCAGTACTTC. It codes for CASSLWGVGSYEQYF.

V usage is TRBV4-3 and J usage is TRBJ1-2; TRBD1 matches 8 bases. Germline V lookup: CDR1 LGHNA, CDR2 YSLEER. CDR3 length: 15 residues. V dropped 1 base and J dropped 1; count of bases not matched to a gene: 2. CDR3 bases: TGCGCCAGCAGCCAAGGGACAGGGATTAACTATGGCTACACCTTC. Translating gives CASSQGTGINYGYTF.

V usage is TRBV18 and J usage is TRBJ1-5; 9 bases match TRBD1. This CDR3 has 17 amino acids. The germline gives CDR1 KGHSH, CDR2 LQKENI. V shed 3 bases, J shed 2 bases, and the junction held 8 bases outside the gene matches. CDR3 DNA sequence: TGTGCCAGCTCACCGGGGTTACAGGGGGCGGGCAATCAGCCCCAGCATTTT. Residues: CASSPGLQGAGNQPQHF.

The chain couples TRBV19 to TRBJ2-1, with 7 positions matching TRBD1. This CDR3 has 15 amino acids. Germline V gene data show CDR1 as LNHDA and CDR2 as SQIVND (reference sequence). With V trimmed by 8 bases and J by 0 bases, 7 bases remained unmatched. CDR3 amino acids: CASHEGQSSYNEQFF. The CDR3 nucleotides read TGTGCCAGTCACGAGGGACAGAGCTCCTACAATGAGCAGTTCTTC.

The gene calls are TRBV14 and TRBJ2-1, with D unclear. The CDR3 consists of 15 residues. Germline V CDR1 and CDR2: SGHDN, FVKESK. V gave up 0 bases and J gave up 0 bases, with 6 bases separating them. The CDR3 spells CASSQDWGSYNEQFF. CDR3 coding DNA: TGTGCCAGCAGCCAAGACTGGGGCTCCTACAATGAGCAGTTCTTC.

The rearrangement links TRBV29-1 to TRBJ2-7, with D perhaps given as TRBD1 or TRBD2 (5 bases each). Trimming pared 5 bases from V and 1 base from J, leaving 15 bases between. Germline V lookup: CDR1 SQVTM, CDR2 ANQGSEA. The CDR3 runs 14 residues. CDR3 DNA: TGCAGCGTTAACCGGGACGGGCTTTCCTACGAGCAGTACTTC. This encodes CSVNRDGLSYEQYF.

This chain's CDR3 is CASKRTSGDEQYF. As DNA, the CDR3 is TGTGCCAGCAAAAGGACTAGCGGCGACGAGCAGTACTTC. This chain links TRBV6-5 with TRBJ2-7; TRBD2 matches 10 bases. The CDR3 totals 13 residues. In germline, CDR1 is MNHEY, CDR2 SVGAGI. Trimming cost V 7 bases and J 5 bases; bases outside gene matches: 5.

This rearrangement joins TRBV10-3 to TRBJ2-5; the match to TRBD1 covers 8 bases. CDR1 and CDR2 from the germline V gene are ENHRY and SYGVKD. Trimming removed 6 bases from V and 1 base from J; junction bases left unmatched: 7. This CDR3 has 15 residues. CDR3 sequence reads: CAIRSATGAQETQYF. The CDR3 DNA follows: TGTGCCATCAGAAGTGCGACAGGGGCCCAAGAGACCCAGTACTTC.